Each of the 7 T cell receptor beta chains below was sequenced from the same sample in a study of T cell changes during pregnancy in multiple sclerosis. The protocol was immunoSEQ multiplex PCR, while the TCRdb copy is restricted to in-frame clones and leaves out a portion. The table lists nearly 80,000 clones, 85% to 95% of them singletons, with approximately 0.2% in the top ten. Sequenced here: CD4+ T cells from peripheral blood mononuclear cells, sampled before pregnancy. These receptors all come from a female donor with multiple sclerosis, enrolled in a pregnancy study.

This sequence joins TRBV5-4 and TRBJ2-7; TRBD2 matches at 14 bases. Germline trimming cut 0 bases from V and 4 bases from J; bases unmatched to any gene: 3. The CDR3 is made up of 16 amino acids. Germline assignment: CDR1 SGHNT and CDR2 YYREEE (reference sequence). The chain's CDR3 is CASSLAGTSGSYEQYF. The CDR3 DNA follows: TGTGCCAGCAGCTTGGCCGGGACTAGCGGGAGTTACGAGCAGTACTTC.

This chain connects TRBV9 to TRBJ1-6, with a tentative D call TRBD1 (6 bases). Germline V gene sequence: CDR1 SGDLS, CDR2 YYNGEE. The CDR3 is 18 amino acids. Trimming stripped 0 bases from V and 0 bases from J, with 13 bases between. The CDR3 loop is CASSVDAGEYSYNSPLHF. The CDR3 region has the DNA TGTGCCAGCAGCGTAGATGCAGGGGAATACTCCTATAATTCACCCCTCCACTTT.

V usage is TRBV7-2 and J usage is TRBJ2-6, with D possibly TRBD2 on 5 matching bases. CDR1 is SGHTA and CDR2 is FQGNSA in the germline V gene. Between the trimmed V and J ends, which lost 2 bases and 0 bases, there was a span of 14 bases. CDR3 length: 18 amino acids. The CDR3, as DNA: TGTGCCAGCAGCTTAATCGCGGGCATGGGCTCTGGGGCCAACGTCCTGACTTTC. Translated, it gives CASSLIAGMGSGANVLTF.

The chain is built from TRBV4-2 and TRBJ2-3, with 9 bases identical to TRBD2. This CDR3 comprises 16 residues. From germline, CDR1 is LGHNA and CDR2 YNFKEQ. With V trimmed by 4 bases and J by 5 bases, 10 bases remained unmatched. Written as DNA, the CDR3 is TGTGCCAGCAGCCTGGGCTTAGCGGGGGAGGAAGATACGCAGTATTTT. The encoded protein is CASSLGLAGEEDTQYF.

V is TRBV10-3 and J is TRBJ2-7; weak D call: TRBD1 (6 bases). The germline CDR1 and CDR2 sequences are ENHRY and SYGVKD. This CDR3 contains 15 residues. The V end was cut by 5 bases, the J end by 3 bases, with 17 bases between. CDR3 loop: CAISTGTTPVYEQYF. In DNA form, the CDR3 reads TGTGCCATCAGTACCGGGACAACTCCCGTCTACGAGCAGTACTTC.

This chain uses TRBV25-1 with TRBJ2-1, with D possibly matching TRBD2 (6 bases). The ends were cut back, 7 bases at V and 9 bases at J, with 16 bases in the middle. CDR3 length equals 13 residues. The germline V gene encodes CDR1 MGHDK and CDR2 SYGVNS. The CDR3 nucleotides read TGTGCCAGCACGGGGGTGGGCATCGTTGAGCAGTTCTTC. The encoded protein is CASTGVGIVEQFF.

The chain recombines TRBV6-1 with TRBJ1-5; possibly TRBD1 for D (6 bases). V was clipped by 3 bases and J by 4 bases, with 10 bases between them. Germline-derived CDR1 and CDR2 are MNHNS and SASEGT. The CDR3 has 14 residues. DNA of the CDR3: TGTGCCAGCAGTGAGGGGACACCTAATCAGCCCCAGCATTTT. Its protein is CASSEGTPNQPQHF.